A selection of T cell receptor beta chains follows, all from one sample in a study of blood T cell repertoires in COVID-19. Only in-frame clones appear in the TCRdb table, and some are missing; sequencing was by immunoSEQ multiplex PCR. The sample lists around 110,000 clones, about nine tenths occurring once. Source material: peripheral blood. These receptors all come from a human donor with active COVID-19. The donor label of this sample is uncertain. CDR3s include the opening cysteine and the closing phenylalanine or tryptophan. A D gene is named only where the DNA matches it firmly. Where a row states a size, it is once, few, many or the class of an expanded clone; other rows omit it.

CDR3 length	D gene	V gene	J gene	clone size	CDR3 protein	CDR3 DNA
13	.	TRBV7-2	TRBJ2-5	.	CASSPGIGETQYF	TGTGCCAGCAGCCCCGGGATCGGGGAGACCCAGTACTTC
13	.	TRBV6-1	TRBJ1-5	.	CASSERRNQPQHF	TGTGCCAGCAGTGAAAGGAGGAATCAGCCCCAGCATTTT
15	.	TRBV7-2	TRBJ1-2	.	CASSSTPRANYGYTF	TGTGCCAGCAGCTCAACTCCCAGGGCTAACTATGGCTACACCTTC
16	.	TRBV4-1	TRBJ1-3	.	CASSPYGQNSGNTIYF	TGCGCCAGCAGCCCCTATGGACAGAACTCTGGAAACACCATATATTTT
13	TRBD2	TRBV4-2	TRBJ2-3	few	CASRRTSGDTQYF	TGTGCCAGCAGGCGGACTAGCGGAGATACGCAGTATTTT
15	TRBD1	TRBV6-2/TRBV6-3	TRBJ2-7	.	CASSYSGQSLYEQYF	TGTGCCAGCAGTTACTCGGGACAGAGTCTCTACGAGCAGTACTTC
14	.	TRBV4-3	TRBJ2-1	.	CASSQAGVHNEQFF	TGCGCCAGCAGCCAAGCGGGGGTCCACAATGAGCAGTTCTTC
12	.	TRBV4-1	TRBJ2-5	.	CASSLTGETQYF	TGCGCCAGCAGCCTAACGGGGGAGACCCAGTACTTC
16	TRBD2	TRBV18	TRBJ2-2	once	CASSPGLAGNGGELFF	TGTGCCAGCTCCCCCGGACTAGCGGGAAACGGCGGGGAGCTGTTTTTT
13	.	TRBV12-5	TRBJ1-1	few	CASGPNSDTEAFF	TGTGCTAGTGGTCCCAATTCGGACACTGAAGCTTTCTTT
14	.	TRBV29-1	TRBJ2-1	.	CSVESQEAYNEQFF	TGCAGCGTTGAGAGTCAGGAAGCCTACAATGAGCAGTTCTTC
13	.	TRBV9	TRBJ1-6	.	CASSVLGNSPLHF	TGTGCCAGCAGCGTACTCGGGAATTCACCCCTCCACTTT
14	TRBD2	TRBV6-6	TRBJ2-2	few	CASNLLAGAGELFF	TGTGCCAGCAATTTACTAGCGGGGGCCGGGGAGCTGTTTTTT
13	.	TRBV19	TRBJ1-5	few	CATLQGLNQPQHF	TGTGCCACCCTCCAGGGCCTCAATCAGCCCCAGCATTTT
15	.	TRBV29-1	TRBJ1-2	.	CSVETRPDPNYGYTF	TGCAGCGTTGAAACCCGCCCAGATCCTAACTATGGCTACACCTTC
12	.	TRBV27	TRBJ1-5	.	CASSLPNQPQHF	TGTGCCAGCAGTTTACCGAATCAGCCCCAGCATTTT
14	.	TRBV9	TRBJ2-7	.	CASSAPGSSYEQYF	TGTGCCAGCAGCGCCCCCGGGTCTTCCTACGAGCAGTACTTC
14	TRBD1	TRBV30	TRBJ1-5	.	CAWSGTGANQPQHF	TGTGCCTGGAGTGGGACAGGGGCAAATCAGCCCCAGCATTTT
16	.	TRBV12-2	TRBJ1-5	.	CASRSPSRGSNQPQHF	TGTGCAAGTCGCTCACCCTCCCGGGGGAGCAATCAGCCCCAGCATTTT
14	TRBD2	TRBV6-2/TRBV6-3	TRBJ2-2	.	CASSYGTSGGELFF	TGTGCCAGCAGTTACGGGACTAGCGGGGGAGAGCTGTTTTTT
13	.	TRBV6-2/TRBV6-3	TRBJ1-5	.	CASSFPGGQPQHF	TGTGCCAGCAGTTTTCCGGGGGGTCAGCCCCAGCATTTT
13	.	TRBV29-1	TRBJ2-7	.	CSVAREDGYEQYF	TGCAGCGTTGCGAGGGAGGACGGTTACGAGCAGTACTTC
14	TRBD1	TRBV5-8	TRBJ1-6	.	CASSFGTGHSPLHF	TGTGCCAGCAGCTTTGGGACAGGACATTCACCCCTCCACTTT
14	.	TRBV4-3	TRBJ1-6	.	CASSQEEGVSSLHF	TGCGCCAGCAGCCAAGAAGAGGGGGTAAGTTCCCTCCACTTT
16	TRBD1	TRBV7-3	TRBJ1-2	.	CASNYLRDRGVVGYTF	TGTGCCAGCAACTACCTCCGGGACAGGGGTGTAGTTGGCTACACCTTC
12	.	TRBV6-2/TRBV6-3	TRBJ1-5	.	CASSYLYPPQHF	TGTGCCAGCAGTTATTTATATCCGCCCCAGCATTTT
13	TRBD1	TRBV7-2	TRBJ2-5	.	CASSFGQGETQYF	TGTGCCAGCAGCTTCGGACAGGGGGAGACCCAGTACTTC
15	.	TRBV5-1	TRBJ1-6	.	CASSLGVRTGSPLHF	TGCGCCAGCAGCTTGGGGGTCCGAACGGGGTCACCCCTCCACTTT
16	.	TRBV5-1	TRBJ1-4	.	CASSLGASGNNEKLFF	TGCGCCAGCAGCTTGGGAGCGTCAGGGAATAATGAAAAACTGTTTTTT
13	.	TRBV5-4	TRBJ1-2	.	CASSLVRRGGYTF	TGTGCCAGCAGCTTAGTTCGTCGGGGTGGCTACACCTTC
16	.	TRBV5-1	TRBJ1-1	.	CASSLSNGLWNTEAFF	TGCGCCAGCAGCTTGAGTAACGGACTATGGAACACTGAAGCTTTCTTT
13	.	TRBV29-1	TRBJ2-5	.	CSVDREGGETQYF	TGCAGCGTGGACAGGGAGGGAGGGGAGACCCAGTACTTC
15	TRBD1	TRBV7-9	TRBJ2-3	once	CASRRDSTSTDTQYF	TGTGCCAGCAGACGGGACAGCACTAGCACAGATACGCAGTATTTT
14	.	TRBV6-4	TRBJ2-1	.	CASSDSWRGGEQFF	TGTGCCAGCAGTGACTCTTGGAGGGGGGGTGAGCAGTTCTTC
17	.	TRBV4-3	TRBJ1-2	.	CASSQDWRQEGRYGYTF	TGCGCCAGCAGCCAAGATTGGAGGCAAGAGGGTCGCTATGGCTACACCTTC
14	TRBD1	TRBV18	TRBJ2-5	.	CASSEGQGGETQYF	TGTGCCAGCTCAGAGGGACAGGGAGGAGAGACCCAGTACTTC
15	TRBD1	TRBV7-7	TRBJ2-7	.	CASSLGPGTGNEQYF	TGTGCCAGCAGCCTAGGTCCCGGGACAGGGAACGAGCAGTACTTC
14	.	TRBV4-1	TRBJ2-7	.	CASSQDLIGGEQYF	TGCGCCAGCAGCCAAGATCTTATCGGGGGCGAGCAGTACTTC
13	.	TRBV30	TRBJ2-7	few	CAWGPTSPYEQYF	TGTGCCTGGGGCCCGACAAGTCCCTACGAGCAGTACTTC
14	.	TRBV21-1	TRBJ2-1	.	CASSTKTGHVEQFF	TGTGCCAGCAGCACCAAGACAGGGCATGTTGAGCAGTTCTTC
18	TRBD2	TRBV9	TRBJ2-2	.	CASSAIHTSGGANGELFF	TGTGCCAGCAGCGCGATACACACTAGCGGGGGGGCGAACGGGGAGCTGTTTTTT
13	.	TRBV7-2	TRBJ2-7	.	CASSPDYRYEQYF	TGTGCCAGCAGCCCAGACTACCGCTACGAGCAGTACTTC
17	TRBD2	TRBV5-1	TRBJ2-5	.	CASSGGLVLPFQETQYF	TGCGCCAGCAGCGGGGGACTAGTTCTACCGTTCCAAGAGACCCAGTACTTC
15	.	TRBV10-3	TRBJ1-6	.	CAISTTTGTNSPLHF	TGTGCCATCAGCACCACCACAGGGACAAATTCACCCCTCCACTTT
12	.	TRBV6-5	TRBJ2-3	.	CASRTHTDTQYF	TGTGCCAGCAGGACACACACAGATACGCAGTATTTT
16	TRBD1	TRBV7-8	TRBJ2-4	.	CASSQTGDRSADIQYF	TGTGCCAGCAGTCAAACGGGGGACAGGTCGGCCGACATTCAGTACTTC
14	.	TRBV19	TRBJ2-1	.	CASSIDSSYNEQFF	TGTGCCAGTAGTATCGACAGCTCCTACAATGAGCAGTTCTTC
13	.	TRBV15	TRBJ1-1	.	CATRIVMNTEAFF	TGTGCCACCAGAATAGTTATGAACACTGAAGCTTTCTTT
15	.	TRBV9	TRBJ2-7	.	CASSVDAVPPGEQYF	TGTGCCAGCAGCGTAGACGCCGTCCCGCCAGGCGAGCAGTACTTC
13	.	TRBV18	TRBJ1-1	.	CASSQKMNTEAFF	TGTGCCAGCTCGCAGAAAATGAACACTGAAGCTTTCTTT
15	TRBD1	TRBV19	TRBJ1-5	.	CASSSGTGGYQPQHF	TGTGCCAGTAGTTCCGGGACAGGGGGCTATCAGCCCCAGCATTTT
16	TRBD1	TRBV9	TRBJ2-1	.	CASSLRTGGSYNEQFF	TGTGCCAGCAGCCTCCGGACAGGGGGCTCCTACAATGAGCAGTTCTTC
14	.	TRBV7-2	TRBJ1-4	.	CASSPSQSSEKLFF	TGTGCCAGCAGCCCATCACAGTCGTCGGAAAAACTGTTTTTT
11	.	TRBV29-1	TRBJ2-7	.	CSVATAYEQYF	TGCAGCGTTGCTACAGCCTACGAGCAGTACTTC
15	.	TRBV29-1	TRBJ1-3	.	CSVDDRILSGNTIYF	TGCAGCGTTGACGACAGGATCCTGTCTGGAAACACCATATATTTT
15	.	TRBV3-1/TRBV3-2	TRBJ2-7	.	CASSSNPSATYEQYF	TGTGCCAGCAGCTCCAACCCTAGCGCTACCTACGAGCAGTACTTC